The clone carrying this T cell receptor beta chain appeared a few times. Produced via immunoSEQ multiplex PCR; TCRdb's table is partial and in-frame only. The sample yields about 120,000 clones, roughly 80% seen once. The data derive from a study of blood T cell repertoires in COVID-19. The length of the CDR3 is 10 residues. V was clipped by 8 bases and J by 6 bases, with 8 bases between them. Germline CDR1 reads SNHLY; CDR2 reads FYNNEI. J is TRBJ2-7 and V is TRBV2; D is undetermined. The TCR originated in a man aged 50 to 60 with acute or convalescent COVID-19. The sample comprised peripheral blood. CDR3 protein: CASLVGEQYF. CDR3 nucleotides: TGTGCCAGCTTAGTTGGCGAGCAGTACTTC.